The 23 T cell receptor beta chains presented below share a single source sample, sequenced in a study of neurological immune-mediated disorders. TCRdb ran MiXCR on the 5' RACE reads and lists one entry per CDR3 protein. The data hold some 68,000 distinct CDR3 sequences, with roughly 13% observed a single time. The time point denotes: longitudinal time-point 1 (baseline). The sequenced sample consisted of PBMCs. Source of these receptors: a female donor with HTLV-1-associated myelopathy (HAM/TSP).

This sequence joins TRBV18 and TRBJ1-6, with 7 bases identical to TRBD1. The length of the CDR3 is 14 residues. V lost 3 bases to trimming and J lost 9 bases; unmatched junction nucleotides: 5. Germline V gene sequence: CDR1 KGHSH, CDR2 LQKENI. CDR3: CASSPDRVLSPLHF. CDR3 nucleotide sequence: TGTGCCAGCTCACCCGACAGGGTACTTTCACCCCTCCACTTT.

There are many counts of this clonotype. This sequence joins TRBV7-9 and TRBJ2-1; D not certain. The V gene's germline CDR1 is SEHNR and CDR2 FQNEAQ (reference sequence). The CDR3 contains 17 residues. V was trimmed by 1 base and J by 0 bases, leaving 13 bases between them. The CDR3 nucleotides read TGTGCCAGCAGCTTAGGGTTCGGGTTGAGCTCCTACAATGAGCAGTTCTTC. Its protein product is CASSLGFGLSSYNEQFF.

This clonotype was seen at least ten times. This chain joins TRBV7-2 and TRBJ2-1, with a weak D call TRBD2 (5 bases). The length of the CDR3 is 13 residues. CDR1 and CDR2 (germline): SGHTA, FQGNSA. Trimming took off 5 bases at V and 9 bases at J, with 14 bases between the two ends. CDR3 nucleotide sequence: TGTGCCAGCAGCCAAGCGGCTAGGCTTGAGCAGTTCTTC. This encodes CASSQAARLEQFF.

By sample fraction, this clonotype is large. This chain links TRBV29-1 with TRBJ2-3, with 8 bases lining up with TRBD1. Trimming at V came to 4 bases and at J to 3 bases, leaving 3 bases not matched to a gene. The CDR3 consists of 13 residues. CDR1 SQVTM and CDR2 ANQGSEA come from the germline V gene. CDR3 protein: CSVGQGKTDTQYF. Written as DNA, the CDR3 is TGCAGCGTTGGACAGGGGAAAACAGATACGCAGTATTTT.

The chain uses TRBV5-1 and TRBJ2-3; the match to TRBD2 covers 10 bases. Germline loops: CDR1 SGHRS, CDR2 YFSETQ. The CDR3 has 14 amino acids. Losses at the gene ends were 5 bases for V and 4 bases for J; bases not matched to a gene: 4. CDR3 nucleotide sequence: TGCGCCAGCAGAGACGGGACTAGCGCAGATACGCAGTATTTT. As protein: CASRDGTSADTQYF.

This clonotype was detected ten times or more. The chain carries TRBV7-9 and TRBJ2-7; D unclear. This CDR3 spans 12 amino acids. V was trimmed by 3 bases and J by 4 bases, leaving 7 bases between them. CDR1 is SEHNR and CDR2 is FQNEAQ in the germline V gene (reference sequence). CDR3 protein: CASSLSIYEQYF. CDR3 nucleotides: TGTGCCAGCAGCTTGAGTATATACGAGCAGTACTTC.

This clonotype was seen many times. The chain carries TRBV21-1 and TRBJ2-7; TRBD1 is the table's D call and was not checked against the DNA. TRBV21-1 is a pseudogene locus. The CDR3 extends over 14 amino acids. The chain's CDR3 is CATDTPGTDYEQYF. The DNA of the CDR3 is TGTGCGACAGATACCCCAGGTACAGACTACGAGCAGTACTTC.

The table lists this clonotype with many counts. V usage is TRBV4-2 and J usage is TRBJ2-1; TRBD2 matches 9 bases. The germline gives CDR1 LGHNA, CDR2 YNFKEQ. This CDR3 spans 17 amino acids. The V and J ends lost 4 bases and 4 bases, in that order; junction bases with no gene match: 11. The CDR3 DNA reads as TGTGCCAGCAGCCTTAAGGCGGGGGGGGTTGAATACAATGAGCAGTTCTTC. Translated, it gives CASSLKAGGVEYNEQFF.

This clonotype was observed at least ten times. V usage is TRBV28 and J usage is TRBJ2-1; the D call may be TRBD1 or TRBD2 (5 bases each). The ends were cut back, 6 bases at V and 9 bases at J, with 21 bases in the middle. The CDR3 runs 15 residues. The germline gives CDR1 MDHEN, CDR2 SYDVKM. The CDR3 DNA sequence: TGTGCCAGCAGCGGGAAATACTCAGGTGGGGGTGAGCAGTTCTTC. It specifies CASSGKYSGGGEQFF.

The table lists this clonotype with many counts. The V gene is TRBV29-1, the J gene TRBJ2-7; perhaps TRBD2 as D (5 bases). V lost 7 bases to trimming and J lost 6 bases, with 19 bases between them. Looked up from germline, CDR1 is SQVTM and CDR2 is ANQGSEA. This CDR3 region has 13 residues. As DNA, the CDR3 is TGCAGCGGAACCACGCGGCCGGGATCCGAGCAGTACTTC. Its translation: CSGTTRPGSEQYF.

This clonotype was counted ten times or more. The chain uses TRBV27 and TRBJ2-5; TRBD2 matches at 9 bases. The V segment lost 2 bases and the J segment 5 bases; nucleotides outside the gene matches: 9. The CDR3 is 16 residues long. Germline-derived CDR1 and CDR2 are MNHEY and SMNVEV (reference sequence). CDR3: CASSLISGGSRETQYF. Here the CDR3 DNA reads TGTGCCAGCAGTTTAATCAGCGGGGGGTCGCGGGAGACCCAGTACTTC.

This clonotype has at least ten counts. V usage is TRBV5-1 and J usage is TRBJ2-7; perhaps D is TRBD1 or TRBD2 (5 bases each). Trimming stripped 4 bases from V and 2 bases from J, with 13 bases between. The length of the CDR3 is 14 residues. Germline CDR1 SGHRS, CDR2 YFSETQ. This CDR3 reads CASSLLPGPYEQYF. CDR3 nucleotides: TGCGCCAGCAGCCTTTTACCGGGGCCCTACGAGCAGTACTTC. The whole variable domain, filled in from reference TRBV5-1 and TRBJ2-7, reads KAGVTQTPRYLIKTRGQQVTLSCSPISGHRSVSWYQQTPGQGLQFLFEYFSETQRNKGNFPGRFSGRQFSNSRSEMNVSTLELGDSALYLCASSLLPGPYEQYFGPGTRLTVT.

This clonotype was observed many times. This chain's CDR3 is CASSPRRSNYGYTF. The CDR3 nucleotides read TGTGCCAGCAGTCCGCGTCGGTCTAACTATGGCTACACCTTC. The chain combines TRBV6-5 with TRBJ1-2, with unresolved D. The length of the CDR3 is 14 residues. Germline CDR1 and CDR2: MNHEY and SVGAGI. Trimming left V 5 bases short and J 0 bases short, with 10 bases between.

This clonotype was counted ten times or more. V gene TRBV5-1 combines with J gene TRBJ2-7, with 10 bases lining up with TRBD2. V trimming: 2 bases; J trimming: 3 bases; junction bases outside the gene matches: 5. CDR3 length equals 15 residues. Germline V CDR1 and CDR2: SGHRS, YFSETQ. The CDR3 protein is CASSFGLADYYEQYF. In nucleotides, the CDR3 is TGCGCCAGCAGCTTCGGACTAGCGGATTACTACGAGCAGTACTTC. Full variable domain (rest looked up from reference TRBV5-1 and TRBJ2-7): KAGVTQTPRYLIKTRGQQVTLSCSPISGHRSVSWYQQTPGQGLQFLFEYFSETQRNKGNFPGRFSGRQFSNSRSEMNVSTLELGDSALYLCASSFGLADYYEQYFGPGTRLTVT.

Of note for this clonotype: It may be a read error: a sequence one base away is much more abundant. This chain links TRBV12-3 or TRBV12-4 with TRBJ1-2, with TRBD1 matching 10 bases. This CDR3 is 13 amino acids long. The V gene end was trimmed by 6 bases and the J gene end by 8 bases; junction bases not matched to a gene: 6. DNA of the CDR3: TGTGCCAGCAGCCAGGGACAGGGGCTCGGCTACACCTTC. Encoded protein: CASSQGQGLGYTF.

This clonotype has at least ten counts. DNA for the CDR3: TGTGCCAGCAGCTTGGCAGGGATTAGCTCCTACAATGAGCAGTTCTTC. This translates into CASSLAGISSYNEQFF. V usage is TRBV5-8 and J usage is TRBJ2-1; D might be TRBD1 (5 bases). V lost 0 bases and J lost 0, with 10 bases in between. Germline values: CDR1 SGHTS, CDR2 YDEGEE. The CDR3 totals 16 residues.

The V call is TRBV12-3 or TRBV12-4, the J call TRBJ2-3; tentatively, D is TRBD1 or TRBD2 (5 bases each). V was cut by 6 bases and J by 10 bases, with 20 bases left in between. The CDR3 extends over 14 amino acids. The CDR3 region is CASSLLGPQISQYF. In DNA form, the CDR3 reads TGTGCCAGCAGCCTACTGGGACCACAGATTTCGCAGTATTTT.

This clonotype was counted a few times. The chain links TRBV7-9 to TRBJ2-7; TRBD1 matches 7 bases. The trim removed 6 bases at V and 0 bases at J, leaving 5 bases unmatched. Germline V gene sequence: CDR1 SEHNR, CDR2 FQNEAQ (reference sequence). The CDR3 is 14 residues long. The chain's CDR3 is CASRKGQSSYEQYF. The CDR3 nucleotides are TGTGCCAGCAGGAAGGGACAGAGCTCCTACGAGCAGTACTTC.

In its sample, this clonotype is medium-sized. The chain uses TRBV5-1 and TRBJ2-4, with 8 positions matching TRBD2. Germline V gene data show CDR1 as SGHRS and CDR2 as YFSETQ. J gave up 1 base and V 3 bases, and 6 bases lay outside the gene matches. The CDR3 contains 16 residues. CDR3: CASSYTSGGAKNIQYF. In DNA, the CDR3 is TGCGCCAGCAGCTACACTAGCGGAGGGGCCAAAAACATTCAGTACTTC.

This clonotype was seen at least ten times. This rearrangement joins TRBV20-1 to TRBJ1-1; no clear D gene. Germline CDR1 reads DFQATT; CDR2 reads SNEGSKA (reference sequence). The length of the CDR3 is 14 residues. Trimming took off 6 bases at V and 2 bases at J, with 16 bases between the two ends. The CDR3 sequence is CSAAFIAGNTEAFF. The DNA for the CDR3 is TGCAGTGCAGCGTTTATCGCGGGTAACACTGAAGCTTTCTTT.

The table lists this clonotype with many counts. V and J are TRBV25-1 and TRBJ2-3; D is perhaps TRBD1 (5 bases). The CDR3 sequence is 13 residues long. The germline V gene encodes CDR1 MGHDK and CDR2 SYGVNS. Deletions cut 4 bases from V and 4 bases from J, with 9 bases between. CDR3 in amino acids: CASSVGQADTQYF. CDR3 bases: TGTGCCAGCAGTGTAGGACAAGCAGATACGCAGTATTTT.

Remarks on this clonotype: This sequence may be a read error, since a much larger clone differs from it by one base. The V call is TRBV7-9, the J call TRBJ2-7, with a possible D match to TRBD2 (5 bases). The CDR3 covers 12 residues. The germline V gene encodes CDR1 SEHNR and CDR2 FQNEAQ (reference sequence). Trimming pared 7 bases from V and 3 bases from J, leaving 10 bases between. CDR3: CASNGLDYEQYF. CDR3 sequence (DNA): TGTGCCAGCAACGGACTGGACTACGAGCAGTACTTC.

This clonotype was seen at least ten times. The chain links TRBV10-3 to TRBJ1-5; no clear D gene. CDR1 is ENHRY and CDR2 is SYGVKD in the germline V gene. The CDR3 is 13 residues long. V lost 3 bases to trimming and J lost 6 bases, with 9 bases between them. The CDR3, as DNA: TGTGCCATCAGTGACTTCGTCAGTCAGCCCCAGCATTTT. This sequence encodes CAISDFVSQPQHF.